This T cell receptor (beta chain) was sequenced during a study of T cells in Graves' hyperthyroidism and ophthalmopathy. The study, taken as a whole, reports: Separation of ophthalmopathy from stable hyperthyroidism was achieved by a 13 V-J model. Peripheral blood also featured most of the thyroid clonotypes expanded above 0.001.

Regions amplified from RNA transcripts were the TCR beta CDR3 regions. HTBI primers drove first-round RT-PCR of the TCR CDR3. In TCRdb, the multiplex PCR reads were re-called with MiXCR into one record per CDR3 protein. The sample includes around 620,000 distinct CDR3 sequences, approximately 44% seen only once; the top ten take about 20%. Patients were excluded for uncontrolled infection, other autoimmune disease, pregnancy or lactation. Orbital computed tomography and thyroid ultrasound, together with serum TRAb and thyroxine and clinical symptoms, were used for diagnoses. Germline V gene lookup returns CDR1 SGHTA and CDR2 FQGNSA. The CDR3 spans 14 residues. Trimming left V 1 base short and J 0 bases short, with 6 bases between. In the case of this clonotype: Antigen: not known.

The TCR sequence derives from an adult woman with Graves' disease, either hyperthyroidism or ophthalmopathy (not recorded which). The source material was peripheral blood or thyroid tissue (not recorded which). The genes are TRBV7-2 and TRBJ1-1; the D is unclear. CDR3 coding DNA: TGTGCCAGCAGCTTAGATCCTGTGAACACTGAAGCTTTCTTT. This translates into CASSLDPVNTEAFF.